This paragraph covers one T cell receptor (beta chain) sequence. The germline V gene has CDR1 LGHDT and CDR2 YNNKEL (reference sequence). Trimming shortened V by 1 base and J by 5 bases, and 26 bases separated the two germline ends. The CDR3 has 19 amino acids. This specimen comes from a study of blood T cell repertoires in COVID-19. The authors' processing: Quantification of nucleated cells was approximated via reference gene primer amplification. Sequencing was performed with immunoSEQ multiplex PCR; in TCRdb, only in-frame clones are kept and a portion is missing. Clone size and V and J calls were adopted from that table, with D and trimming inferred from the DNA. The data show some 150,000 clones, around nine tenths seen once.

V and J are TRBV3-1 (or the pseudogene TRBV3-2) and TRBJ2-5; possible D gene TRBD2, 6 bases. The source is a human donor in a cohort sampled during active COVID-19. Sequencing input: peripheral blood. The DNA of the CDR3 is TGTGCCAGCAGCCAAGCCTTACCGTCGGGAGAAGGGGAGTGGGAGACCCAGTACTTC. This gives the protein CASSQALPSGEGEWETQYF.